What follows are 3 T cell receptor beta chains derived from one specimen sequenced in a study of T cell repertoires in cytomegalovirus infection. One entry per CDR3 protein results from TCRdb running MiXCR on the reads. The sample records 550,000 to 700,000 distinct CDR3 sequences, around 40% being singletons. Their specific antigens are unknown. The specimen was cultured PBMCs, collected from culture after CMV antigen stimulation. These receptors were taken from a human donor in good health (CMV status not recorded). Some clones in this sample may be carry-over from other donors' samples.

This clonotype was detected ten times or more. The chain links TRBV7-2 to TRBJ2-7, with TRBD1 matching 7 bases. The germline gives CDR1 SGHTA, CDR2 FQGNSA. The CDR3 extends over 15 amino acids. J gave up 0 bases and V 2 bases, and 4 bases lay outside the gene matches. Here the CDR3 reads CASSLKRDSSYEQYF. The CDR3 region has the DNA TGTGCCAGCAGCTTAAAACGGGACAGCTCCTACGAGCAGTACTTC.

The count of this clonotype is one. The chain is built from TRBV4-1 and TRBJ2-2; perhaps TRBD2 as D (6 bases). CDR1 is MGHRA and CDR2 is YSYEKL in the germline V gene. The germline V and J ends were trimmed by 3 bases and 1 base, with 9 bases remaining between them. The CDR3 covers 15 residues. DNA for the CDR3: TGCGCCAGCAGCCACCCGACTAGGAACACCGGGGAGCTGTTTTTT. It codes for CASSHPTRNTGELFF.

The table lists this clonotype with a few counts. The gene calls are TRBV11-2 and TRBJ2-5, with 13 bases aligning to TRBD2. This CDR3 is built from 20 residues. V trimming: 5 bases; J trimming: 1 base; junction bases outside the gene matches: 16. Germline V CDR1 and CDR2: SGHAT, FQNNGV. The CDR3 loop is CASSRRTSGSLAGPQETQYF. The CDR3 DNA is TGTGCCAGCAGCCGTCGGACTAGCGGGAGTTTAGCAGGCCCCCAAGAGACCCAGTACTTC. Full variable domain (rest looked up from reference TRBV11-2 and TRBJ2-5): EAGVAQSPRYKIIEKRQSVAFWCNPISGHATLYWYQQILGQGPKLLIQFQNNGVVDDSQLPKDRFSAERLKGVDSTLKIQPAKLEDSAVYLCASSRRTSGSLAGPQETQYFGPGTRLLVL.